This T cell receptor beta chain emerged from a study of T cell clonality in common variable immunodeficiency. Notes on the study in general: Fewer deletions and N-nucleotide insertions were reportedly seen in common variable immunodeficiency TCR beta sequences. TCRbeta clonality was increased in CVID versus healthy controls. Shared TCRbeta clones were fewer between CVID subjects than controls.

The sample holds many counts of this clone. The antigen remains undetermined. Method: immunoSEQ multiplex PCR; TCRdb's copy keeps in-frame clones and lacks some. Recorded here are about 29,000 clones, with no singletons, and the ten leading clones hold roughly 4%. Heparinized whole blood, roughly 5 to 9 ml, came from each donor. The sequencing input was peripheral blood mononuclear cells. This clonotype originated in a person between 18 and 69 years old in good health.

The CDR3 sequence is CASSRDRGDQPQHF. Incomplete CDR3 DNA: TGTGCCAGCAGTCGGGACAGGGGTGACCAGCCC. V is TRBV2 and J is TRBJ1-5, with 10 bases fitting TRBD1. The CDR3 end lies 3 residues beyond the end of the read and is filled in from the germline J gene. The V and J ends lost 5 bases and 7 bases, in that order; junction bases with no gene match: 5. Per germline, CDR1 SNHLY and CDR2 FYNNEI. The CDR3 spans 14 residues.